This T cell receptor beta chain comes out of a study of somatic mutations in cytotoxic T cells in rheumatoid arthritis. Background on the study: Some V beta antibody-stained T-cell populations were flow-sorted at nearly 100% purity, including V beta1+ cells sequenced for TCRB.

Only in-frame clones appear in the TCRdb table, and some are missing; sequencing was by immunoSEQ multiplex PCR. The sample shows around 19,000 clones, around 80% of them seen only once. V was cut by 6 bases and J by 0 bases, with 17 bases left in between. The CDR3 runs 15 residues. From germline, CDR1 is SQVTM and CDR2 ANQGSEA. This clonotype was obtained from an adult with rheumatoid arthritis. The V and J genes are TRBV29-1 and TRBJ1-1; weak D call: TRBD1 (6 bases). The sample was CD8+ T cells sorted from blood. In DNA, the CDR3 is TGCAGCGTGTCGGACAGCTACGCCTTGAACACTGAAGCTTTCTTT. Residues: CSVSDSYALNTEAFF.